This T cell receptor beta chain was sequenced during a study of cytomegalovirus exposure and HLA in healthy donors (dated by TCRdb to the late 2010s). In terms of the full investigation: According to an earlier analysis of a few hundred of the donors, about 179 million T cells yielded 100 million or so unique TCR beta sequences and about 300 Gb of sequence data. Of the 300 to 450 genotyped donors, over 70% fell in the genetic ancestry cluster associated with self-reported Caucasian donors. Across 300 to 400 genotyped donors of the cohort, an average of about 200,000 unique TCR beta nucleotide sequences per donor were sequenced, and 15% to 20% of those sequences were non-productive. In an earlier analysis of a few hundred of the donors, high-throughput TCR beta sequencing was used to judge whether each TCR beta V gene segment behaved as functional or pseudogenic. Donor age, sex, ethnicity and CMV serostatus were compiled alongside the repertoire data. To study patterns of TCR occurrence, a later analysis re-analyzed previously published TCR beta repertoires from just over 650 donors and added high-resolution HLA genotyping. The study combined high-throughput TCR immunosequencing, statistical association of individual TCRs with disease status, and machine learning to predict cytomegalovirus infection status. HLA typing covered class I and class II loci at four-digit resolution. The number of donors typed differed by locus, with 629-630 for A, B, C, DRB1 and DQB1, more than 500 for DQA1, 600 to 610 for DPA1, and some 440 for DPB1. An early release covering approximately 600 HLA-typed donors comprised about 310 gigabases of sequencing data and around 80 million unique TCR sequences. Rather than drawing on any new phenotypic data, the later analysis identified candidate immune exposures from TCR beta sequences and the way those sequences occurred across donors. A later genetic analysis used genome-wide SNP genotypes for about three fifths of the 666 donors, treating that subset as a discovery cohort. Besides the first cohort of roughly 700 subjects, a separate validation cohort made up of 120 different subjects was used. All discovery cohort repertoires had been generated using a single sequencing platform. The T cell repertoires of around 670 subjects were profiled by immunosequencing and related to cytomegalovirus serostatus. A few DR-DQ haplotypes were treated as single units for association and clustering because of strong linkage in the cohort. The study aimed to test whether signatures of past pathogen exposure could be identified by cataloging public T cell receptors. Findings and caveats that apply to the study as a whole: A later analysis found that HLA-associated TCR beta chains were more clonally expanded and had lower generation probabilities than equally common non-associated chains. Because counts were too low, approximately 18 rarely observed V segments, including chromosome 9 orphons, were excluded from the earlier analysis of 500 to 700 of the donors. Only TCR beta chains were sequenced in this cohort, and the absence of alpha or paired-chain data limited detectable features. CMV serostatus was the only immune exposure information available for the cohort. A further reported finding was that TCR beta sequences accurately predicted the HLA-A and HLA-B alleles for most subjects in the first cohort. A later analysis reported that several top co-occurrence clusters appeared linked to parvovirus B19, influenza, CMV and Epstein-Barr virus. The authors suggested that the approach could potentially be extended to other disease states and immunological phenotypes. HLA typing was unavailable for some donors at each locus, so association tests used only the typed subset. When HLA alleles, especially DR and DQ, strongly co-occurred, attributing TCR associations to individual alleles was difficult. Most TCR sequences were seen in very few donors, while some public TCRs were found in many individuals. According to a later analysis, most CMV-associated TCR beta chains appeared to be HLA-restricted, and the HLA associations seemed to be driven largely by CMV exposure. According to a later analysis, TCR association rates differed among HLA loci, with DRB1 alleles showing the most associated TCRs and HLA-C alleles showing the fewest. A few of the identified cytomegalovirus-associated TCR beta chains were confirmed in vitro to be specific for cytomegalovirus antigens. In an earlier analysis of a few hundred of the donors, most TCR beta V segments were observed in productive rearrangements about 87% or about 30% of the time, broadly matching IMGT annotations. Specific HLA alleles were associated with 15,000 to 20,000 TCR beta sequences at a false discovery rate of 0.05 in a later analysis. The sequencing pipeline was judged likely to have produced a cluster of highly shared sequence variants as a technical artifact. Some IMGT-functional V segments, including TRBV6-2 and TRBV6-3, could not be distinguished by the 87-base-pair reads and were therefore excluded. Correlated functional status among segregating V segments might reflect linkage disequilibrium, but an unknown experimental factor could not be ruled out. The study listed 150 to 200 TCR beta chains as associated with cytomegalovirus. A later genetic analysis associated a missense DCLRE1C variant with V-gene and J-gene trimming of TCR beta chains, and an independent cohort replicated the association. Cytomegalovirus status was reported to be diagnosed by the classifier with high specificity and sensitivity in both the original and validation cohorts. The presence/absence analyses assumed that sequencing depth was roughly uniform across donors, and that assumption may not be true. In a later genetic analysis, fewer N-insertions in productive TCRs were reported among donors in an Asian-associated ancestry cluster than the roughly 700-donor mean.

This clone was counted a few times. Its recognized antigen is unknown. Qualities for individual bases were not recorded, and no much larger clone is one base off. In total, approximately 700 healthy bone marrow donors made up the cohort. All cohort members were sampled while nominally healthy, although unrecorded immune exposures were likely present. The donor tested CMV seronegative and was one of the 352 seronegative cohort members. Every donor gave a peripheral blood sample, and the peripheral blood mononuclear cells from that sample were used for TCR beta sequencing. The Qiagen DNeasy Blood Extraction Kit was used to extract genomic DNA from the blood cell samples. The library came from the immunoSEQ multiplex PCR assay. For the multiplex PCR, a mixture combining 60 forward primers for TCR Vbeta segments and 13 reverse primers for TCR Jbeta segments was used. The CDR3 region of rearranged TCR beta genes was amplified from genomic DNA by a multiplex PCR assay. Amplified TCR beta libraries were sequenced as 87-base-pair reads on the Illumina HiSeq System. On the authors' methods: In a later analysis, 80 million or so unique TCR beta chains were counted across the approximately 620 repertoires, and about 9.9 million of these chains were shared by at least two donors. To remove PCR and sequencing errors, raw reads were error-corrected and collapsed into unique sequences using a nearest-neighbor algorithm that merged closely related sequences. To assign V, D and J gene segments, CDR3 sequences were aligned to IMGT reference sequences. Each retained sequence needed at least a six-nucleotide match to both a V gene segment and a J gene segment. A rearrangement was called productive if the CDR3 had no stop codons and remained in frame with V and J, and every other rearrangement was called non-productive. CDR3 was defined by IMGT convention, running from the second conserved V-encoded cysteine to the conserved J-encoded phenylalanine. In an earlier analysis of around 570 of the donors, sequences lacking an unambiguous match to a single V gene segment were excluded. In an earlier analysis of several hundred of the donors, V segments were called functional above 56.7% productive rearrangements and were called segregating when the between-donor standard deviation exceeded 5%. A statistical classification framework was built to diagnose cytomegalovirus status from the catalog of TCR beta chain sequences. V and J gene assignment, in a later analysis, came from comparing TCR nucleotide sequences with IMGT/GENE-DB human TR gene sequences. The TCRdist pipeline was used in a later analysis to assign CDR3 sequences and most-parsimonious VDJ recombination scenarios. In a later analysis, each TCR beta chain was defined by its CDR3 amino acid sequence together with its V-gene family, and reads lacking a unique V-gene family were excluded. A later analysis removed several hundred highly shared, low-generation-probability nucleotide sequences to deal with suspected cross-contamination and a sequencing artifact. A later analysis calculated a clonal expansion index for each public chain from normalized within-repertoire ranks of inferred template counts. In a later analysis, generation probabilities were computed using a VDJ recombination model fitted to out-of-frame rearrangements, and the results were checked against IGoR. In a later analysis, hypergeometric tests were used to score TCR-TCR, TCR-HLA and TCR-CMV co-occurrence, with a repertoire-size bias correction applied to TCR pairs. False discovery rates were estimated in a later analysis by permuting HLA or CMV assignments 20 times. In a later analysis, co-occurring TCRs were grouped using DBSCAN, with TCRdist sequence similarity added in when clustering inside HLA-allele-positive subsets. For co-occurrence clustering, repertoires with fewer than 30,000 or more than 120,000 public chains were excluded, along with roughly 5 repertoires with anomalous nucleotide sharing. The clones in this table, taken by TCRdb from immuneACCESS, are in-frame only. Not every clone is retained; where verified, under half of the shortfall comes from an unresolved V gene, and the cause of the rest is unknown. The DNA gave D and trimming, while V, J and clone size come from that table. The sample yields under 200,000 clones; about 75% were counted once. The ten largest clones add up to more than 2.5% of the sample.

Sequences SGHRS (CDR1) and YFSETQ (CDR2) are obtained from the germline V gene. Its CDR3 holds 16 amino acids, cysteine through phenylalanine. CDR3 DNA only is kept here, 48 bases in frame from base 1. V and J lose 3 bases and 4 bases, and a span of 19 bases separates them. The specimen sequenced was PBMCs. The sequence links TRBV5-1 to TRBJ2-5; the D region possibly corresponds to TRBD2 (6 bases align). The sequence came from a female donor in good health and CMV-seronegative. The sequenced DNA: TGCGCCAGCAGCTGGCAGGCGGGGACCCCGGGAGAGACCCAGTACTTC. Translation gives CASSWQAGTPGETQYF. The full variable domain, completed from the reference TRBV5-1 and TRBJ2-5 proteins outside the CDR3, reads KAGVTQTPRYLIKTRGQQVTLSCSPISGHRSVSWYQQTPGQGLQFLFEYFSETQRNKGNFPGRFSGRQFSNSRSEMNVSTLELGDSALYLCASSWQAGTPGETQYFGPGTRLLVL.